Listed here are 22 T cell receptor beta chains from one sample, sequenced in a study of T cells in Graves' hyperthyroidism and ophthalmopathy. Amplification of TCR beta CDR3 regions was performed using RNA transcripts as template. The TCR CDR3 was amplified in a first-round RT-PCR using the HTBI primer set. Via MiXCR, TCRdb re-called the multiplex PCR reads, giving one row per CDR3 protein. The sample contains 300,000 to 450,000 distinct CDR3 sequences, 20% to 25% of which appear only once. Sequencing was done on a sample of blood. The receptors come from a man in his forties or fifties with Graves' hyperthyroidism.

There are many counts of this clonotype. The rearrangement links TRBV11-3 to TRBJ2-1; 10 bases line up with TRBD2. The CDR3 sequence is 15 residues long. V trimming: 4 bases; J trimming: 2 bases; junction bases outside the gene matches: 2. CDR1 and CDR2 (germline): SGHNT, YENEEA. CDR3 residues: CASSWGTSAYNEQFF. The CDR3 DNA sequence: TGTGCCAGCAGCTGGGGGACTAGCGCCTACAATGAGCAGTTCTTC.

The genes are TRBV10-3 and TRBJ1-2, with D unclear. Between the trimmed V and J ends, which lost 0 bases and 0 bases, there was a span of 11 bases. Germline V gene data show CDR1 as ENHRY and CDR2 as SYGVKD. This CDR3 has 16 residues. In DNA form, the CDR3 reads TGTGCCATCAGTGAGTCTACAGCCATAGCTAACTATGGCTACACCTTC. It is translated as CAISESTAIANYGYTF.

This clonotype has more than one count but fewer than ten. This chain links TRBV30 with TRBJ2-2, with D hard to call. The CDR3 extends over 15 amino acids. The V end was cut by 0 bases, the J end by 5 bases, with 13 bases between. In germline, CDR1 is GTSNPN, CDR2 SVGIG (reference sequence). CDR3 region: CAWSVHGGNTGELFF. CDR3 nucleotide sequence: TGTGCCTGGAGTGTACATGGCGGCAATACCGGGGAGCTGTTTTTT.

This clonotype was detected only a few times. The gene calls are TRBV3-1 and TRBJ2-3; D remains unclear. Germline V lookup: CDR1 LGHDT, CDR2 YNNKEL (reference sequence). Trimming stripped 5 bases from V and 0 bases from J, with 12 bases between. The CDR3 spans 15 residues. The DNA of the CDR3 is TGTGCCAGCAGCTCGACCCCGCGTAGCACAGATACGCAGTATTTT. Amino acid sequence: CASSSTPRSTDTQYF.

This chain uses TRBV20-1 with TRBJ2-7; perhaps TRBD2 as D (6 bases). Germline V gives CDR1 DFQATT, CDR2 SNEGSKA (reference sequence). This CDR3 region has 13 residues. Trimming stripped 2 bases from V and 4 bases from J, with 12 bases between. CDR3 DNA sequence: TGCAGTGCTAGACGGGACTTTATATACGAGCAGTACTTC. Translating it yields CSARRDFIYEQYF.

This clonotype was detected ten times or more. Written as DNA, the CDR3 is TGTGCCAGCAGGCCTAGGACTAGCGGGAGCCACGAGCAGTACTTC. It specifies CASRPRTSGSHEQYF. V and J are TRBV28 and TRBJ2-7, with 13 positions matching TRBD2. V lost 6 bases and J lost 5; bases outside the gene matches: 7. From germline, CDR1 is MDHEN and CDR2 SYDVKM. This CDR3 has 15 amino acids.

This clonotype was seen only a few times. The rearrangement uses TRBV3-1 and TRBJ2-2; no reliable D call. This CDR3 has 16 residues. V was trimmed by 2 bases and J by 1 base, leaving 11 bases between them. The germline CDR1 and CDR2 sequences are LGHDT and YNNKEL (reference sequence). The CDR3 region is CASSQSQLQNTGELFF. The CDR3 bases are TGTGCCAGCAGCCAAAGTCAGCTACAGAACACCGGGGAGCTGTTTTTT.

Many counts were recorded for this clonotype. The chain employs TRBV7-3 and TRBJ2-3; tentatively, D is TRBD1 (6 bases). The V gene lost 1 base and the J gene lost 2 bases, with 10 bases spanning the gap. The CDR3 runs to 15 residues. Germline V lookup: CDR1 SGHTA, CDR2 FQGTGA. This CDR3 is CASSLIGGVTDTQYF. The DNA for the CDR3 is TGTGCCAGCAGCTTAATAGGGGGAGTCACAGATACGCAGTATTTT.

The chain links TRBV20-1 to TRBJ2-1; tentatively, D is TRBD2 (7 bases). Looked up from germline, CDR1 is DFQATT and CDR2 is SNEGSKA (reference sequence). CDR3 length: 13 residues. With 1 base removed from V and 9 bases from J, the gap between germline ends came to 13 bases. DNA of the CDR3: TGCAGTGCTAGAGGGGGGGGGCGGAGTGAGCAGTTCTTC. Encoded protein: CSARGGGRSEQFF.

The genes are TRBV20-1 and TRBJ2-7; D is possibly TRBD2 (5 bases). The CDR3 contains 15 residues. In germline, CDR1 is DFQATT, CDR2 SNEGSKA (reference sequence). V shed 0 bases and J shed 4 bases, with 16 bases lying between them. This CDR3 is CSARDLRVRPYEQYF. As DNA, the CDR3 is TGCAGTGCTAGAGATTTGAGGGTTCGGCCTTACGAGCAGTACTTC.

The table lists this clonotype with a few counts. The chain joins TRBV19 to TRBJ2-3; 8 bases fit TRBD2. CDR1 LNHDA and CDR2 SQIVND come from the germline V gene (reference sequence). The V and J ends lost 9 bases and 2 bases, in that order; junction bases with no gene match: 4. The CDR3 spans 13 residues. The CDR3 region is CASAGGLTDTQYF. The DNA for the CDR3 is TGTGCCAGCGCGGGAGGCCTCACAGATACGCAGTATTTT.

V gene TRBV3-1 combines with J gene TRBJ2-7; 10 positions match TRBD2. CDR1 and CDR2 (germline): LGHDT, YNNKEL (reference sequence). V lost 8 bases to trimming and J lost 3 bases; unmatched junction nucleotides: 4. The CDR3 is 13 amino acids. The CDR3 DNA follows: TGTGCCAGCGCCGAGCGGGAGGGCTACGAGCAGTACTTC. It yields the protein CASAEREGYEQYF.

This clonotype appeared many times. The chain recombines TRBV27 with TRBJ2-1; D is unresolved. The germline V gene has CDR1 MNHEY and CDR2 SMNVEV (reference sequence). Trimming pared 2 bases from V and 8 bases from J, leaving 10 bases between. The CDR3 has 13 residues. CDR3 residues: CASSLRDRDEQFF. The CDR3 nucleotides are TGTGCCAGCAGTTTAAGAGATAGGGATGAGCAGTTCTTC.

This clonotype was found a few times. The chain uses TRBV11-2 and TRBJ1-1; D gene uncertain. CDR1 is SGHAT, CDR2 FQNNGV, per germline. Trimming stripped 1 base from V and 3 bases from J, with 9 bases between. This CDR3 region has 14 residues. CDR3 DNA sequence: TGTGCCAGCAGCTTAGCGAACAGATACACTGAAGCTTTCTTT. Translated: CASSLANRYTEAFF. The entire variable domain, with the rest obtained from reference TRBV11-2 and TRBJ1-1, is as follows: EAGVAQSPRYKIIEKRQSVAFWCNPISGHATLYWYQQILGQGPKLLIQFQNNGVVDDSQLPKDRFSAERLKGVDSTLKIQPAKLEDSAVYLCASSLANRYTEAFFGQGTRLTVV.

This clonotype was picked up one time. The chain combines TRBV27 with TRBJ2-7; TRBD2 is a possible D gene (6 bases). Germline CDR1 MNHEY, CDR2 SMNVEV (reference sequence). This CDR3 comprises 14 residues. V shed 5 bases and J shed 3 bases, with 14 bases lying between them. The CDR3, as DNA: TGTGCCAGCAGTATAGAGGAGGGAAGCTACGAGCAGTACTTC. Its translation is CASSIEEGSYEQYF.

This chain links TRBV7-3 with TRBJ2-1, with 12 bases matching TRBD2. CDR1 is SGHTA and CDR2 is FQGTGA in the germline V gene. The CDR3 is 16 amino acids. V dropped 5 bases and J dropped 6; count of bases not matched to a gene: 8. CDR3 nucleotides: TGTGCCAGCAGCCCGATCCTAGCGGGAGGGAGCAATGAGCAGTTCTTC. Protein sequence: CASSPILAGGSNEQFF.

The chain has TRBV7-2 and TRBJ2-1; 9 bases match TRBD2. In germline, CDR1 is SGHTA, CDR2 FQGNSA. With 5 bases clipped from V and 7 bases from J, the junction kept 6 bases outside the gene matches. The CDR3 has 14 residues. As DNA, the CDR3 is TGTGCCAGCAGCCACGCGGGAGGGCCTAATGAGCAGTTCTTC. Encoded protein: CASSHAGGPNEQFF.

This clonotype was counted between two and nine times. V usage is TRBV28 and J usage is TRBJ2-1; D is undetermined. The CDR3 spans 13 residues. CDR1 is MDHEN and CDR2 is SYDVKM in the germline V gene. V was shortened by 2 bases and J by 4 bases, with 6 bases between the two germline ends. The CDR3 sequence: CASSLGIYNEQFF. In DNA, the CDR3 is TGTGCCAGCAGTTTAGGGATTTACAATGAGCAGTTCTTC.

This clonotype was counted between two and nine times. The chain employs TRBV9 and TRBJ1-5; D is unresolved. V was shortened by 0 bases and J by 0 bases, with 10 bases between the two germline ends. The CDR3 sequence is 16 residues long. CDR1 and CDR2 from the germline V gene are SGDLS and YYNGEE. CDR3 protein: CASSVEAANSNQPQHF. CDR3 nucleotide sequence: TGTGCCAGCAGCGTAGAGGCAGCAAATAGCAATCAGCCCCAGCATTTT.

This clonotype was seen only a few times. The chain joins TRBV18 to TRBJ2-7, with a weak D call TRBD1 (6 bases). Germline CDR1 reads KGHSH; CDR2 reads LQKENI. V was clipped by 5 bases and J by 3 bases, with 14 bases between them. This CDR3 is 14 amino acids long. This CDR3 reads CASSLSRDIYEQYF. Written as DNA, the CDR3 is TGTGCCAGCTCATTGTCCCGGGACATCTACGAGCAGTACTTC.

V usage is TRBV4-1 and J usage is TRBJ2-3, with D tentatively TRBD2 (6 bases). The CDR3 loop spans 15 amino acids. The V end lost 0 bases, the J end lost 5 bases, and 12 bases lay between the germline ends. Germline CDR1 and CDR2: MGHRA and YSYEKL. The CDR3 coding sequence is TGCGCCAGCAGCCAAGAATCGGGAGCGGGAGATACGCAGTATTTT. Its protein is CASSQESGAGDTQYF.

This clonotype was recorded many times. The CDR3 region has the DNA TGTGCCAGCAGCCCGCAAGCGGGAGCAGATACGCAGTATTTT. This sequence encodes CASSPQAGADTQYF. This chain links TRBV3-1 with TRBJ2-3, with 8 positions matching TRBD2. Germline V gene data show CDR1 as LGHDT and CDR2 as YNNKEL (reference sequence). The CDR3 runs 14 residues. The ends lost 4 bases at V and 4 bases at J; junction bases unmatched: 4.